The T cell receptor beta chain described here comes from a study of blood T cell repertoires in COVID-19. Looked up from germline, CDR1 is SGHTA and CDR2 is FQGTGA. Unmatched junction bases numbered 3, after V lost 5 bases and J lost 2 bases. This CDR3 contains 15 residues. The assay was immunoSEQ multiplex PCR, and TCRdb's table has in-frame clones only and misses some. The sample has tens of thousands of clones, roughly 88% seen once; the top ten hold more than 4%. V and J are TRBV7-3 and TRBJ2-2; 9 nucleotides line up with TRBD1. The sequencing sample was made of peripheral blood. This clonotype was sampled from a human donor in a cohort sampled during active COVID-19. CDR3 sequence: CASSLGQGNTGELFF. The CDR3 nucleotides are TGTGCCAGCAGCCTGGGACAGGGAAACACCGGGGAGCTGTTTTTT.